The T cell receptor beta chain under discussion was sequenced for a study of cytomegalovirus exposure and HLA in healthy donors. Background on the study: Earlier results showed approximately 110 million unique TCR beta sequences derived from about 179 million T cells. Study-wide results and limits: According to the study, around 180 TCR beta chains were cytomegalovirus-associated.

The primer mix had 60 Vbeta and 13 Jbeta primers. TCRdb's table, derived via immunoSEQ multiplex PCR, lists solely in-frame clones and lacks some. Here the sample spans 130,000 or so clones, over 70% being singletons. Despite likely unrecorded immune exposures, the donors were nominally healthy at the time of sampling. V dropped 0 bases and J dropped 4; count of bases not matched to a gene: 4. The CDR3 spans 15 residues. Germline V lookup: CDR1 MNHEY, CDR2 SVGAGI. Of note for this clone: Its target is not known.

The rearrangement links TRBV6-5 to TRBJ1-2; 8 bases fit TRBD1. The sequencing input was PBMCs. The clonotype comes from a woman aged 40 to 50 in good health and CMV-seropositive. Here the CDR3 reads CASSYSWTGPYGYTF. The CDR3 nucleotides are TGTGCCAGCAGTTACTCGTGGACAGGGCCCTATGGCTACACCTTC.